The following is a T cell receptor beta chain sequence with its context. Under the authors' procedure: Reference gene primers were amplified, and this amplification served to estimate nucleated cell counts. This table comes from immunoSEQ multiplex PCR, and its TCRdb copy is limited to in-frame clones, with some not included. Clone size and V and J calls were adopted from that table, with D and trimming inferred from the DNA. The data show 250,000 to 300,000 clones, 75% to 90% seen once. These data originate in a study of blood T cell repertoires in COVID-19. At the level of the study: COVID-19 samples from acute and convalescent phases originated in the United States, Italy and Spain.

Trimming stripped 7 bases from V and 1 base from J, with 13 bases between. CDR3 length: 14 residues. The germline V gene encodes CDR1 MNHEY and CDR2 SVGAGI. The rearrangement joins TRBV6-5 to TRBJ1-1; possibly TRBD1 for D (5 bases). The TCR sequence derives from a woman aged 40 to 55 with acute or convalescent COVID-19. The sample comprised peripheral blood. CDR3 nucleotides: TGTGCCAGCACACCCCGCCAGGGGAACACTGAAGCTTTCTTT. This encodes CASTPRQGNTEAFF.